A selection of T cell receptor beta chains follows, all from one sample in a study of T cells in tuberculosis. Only in-frame clones appear in the TCRdb table, and some are missing; sequencing was by immunoSEQ multiplex PCR. The sample has 7,400 or so clones; roughly 94% are singletons. Sequencing input: PBMCs. The receptors shown here come from an adult with tuberculosis. Each CDR3 is given with its conserved first and last residue. The order of the fields is D gene, J gene, clone size, V gene, CDR3 protein, CDR3 DNA. The D gene is left open where the match is weak. A clone size is listed for some rows: how often the clone was seen (once, few, many), or a class if it is expanded.

TRBD1,TRBJ1-1,NA,TRBV29-1,CSVAPGQGTTEAFF,TGCAGCGTGGCGCCGGGACAGGGGACCACTGAAGCTTTCTTT
NA,TRBJ1-1,NA,TRBV5-4,CASSRHGSDEAFF,TGTGCCAGCAGCCGACACGGTTCGGATGAAGCTTTCTTT
NA,TRBJ2-7,NA,TRBV18,CASSRTKGDSYEQYF,TGTGCCAGCTCACGTACAAAGGGGGATTCCTACGAGCAGTACTTC
TRBD1,TRBJ1-5,NA,TRBV19,CASSILGQGLSNQPQHF,TGTGCCAGTAGTATCCTGGGACAGGGGCTAAGCAATCAGCCCCAGCATTTT
NA,TRBJ2-7,NA,TRBV5-1,CASSSGTAWGDEQYF,TGCGCCAGCAGCTCCGGGACAGCCTGGGGGGACGAGCAGTACTTC
NA,TRBJ2-7,NA,TRBV12-2,CASRRRGGCLVYEQYF,TGTGCAAGTCGTCGCCGGGGGGGATGCCTTGTATACGAGCAGTACTTC
NA,TRBJ1-3,NA,TRBV2,CASTPFDSFAGNTIYF,TGTGCCAGCACCCCTTTTGACAGTTTTGCTGGAAACACCATATATTTT
NA,TRBJ1-1,NA,TRBV19,CASSIARERNTEAFF,TGTGCCAGTAGTATTGCCCGGGAGAGAAACACTGAAGCTTTCTTT
TRBD1,TRBJ1-1,NA,TRBV29-1,CSVGGQVNTEAFF,TGCAGCGTTGGCGGACAGGTGAACACTGAAGCTTTCTTT
TRBD1,TRBJ2-7,NA,TRBV28,CASRPPTGRWVYEQYF,TGTGCCAGCAGACCCCCGACAGGGCGGTGGGTCTACGAGCAGTACTTC
TRBD1,TRBJ1-2,NA,TRBV23-1,CASSQSPPGQEGDYGYTF,TGCGCCAGCAGTCAATCTCCTCCGGGACAGGAGGGGGACTATGGCTACACCTTC
TRBD1,TRBJ2-7,once,TRBV2,CASSKTGYEQYF,TGTGCCAGCAGTAAGACAGGGTACGAGCAGTACTTC
TRBD1,TRBJ1-5,NA,TRBV7-2,CASSPDRGINQPQHF,TGTGCCAGCAGCCCGGACAGGGGGATTAATCAGCCCCAGCATTTT
NA,TRBJ1-6,NA,TRBV30,CAWNPGGDSPLHF,TGTGCCTGGAACCCTGGGGGGGATTCACCCCTCCACTTT
TRBD1,TRBJ2-6,NA,TRBV29-1,CSVEGGTDHSGANVLTF,TGCAGCGTTGAAGGGGGGACAGACCATTCTGGGGCCAACGTCCTGACTTTC
TRBD2,TRBJ2-3,NA,TRBV28,CASSRWAGGKDTQYF,TGTGCCAGCTCTCGGTGGGCGGGAGGGAAAGATACGCAGTATTTT
TRBD2,TRBJ2-3,NA,TRBV27,CASSLSPGLVTDTQYF,TGTGCCAGCAGTCTCTCTCCGGGACTAGTCACAGATACGCAGTATTTT
TRBD1,TRBJ1-2,NA,TRBV18,CASSRDSDLYGYTF,TGTGCCAGCTCCCGGGACAGCGACCTTTATGGCTACACCTTC
TRBD2,TRBJ2-7,NA,TRBV15,CATSRDPGTSDLRREQYF,TGTGCCACCAGCAGAGATCCGGGGACTAGCGACCTACGGCGCGAGCAGTACTTC
TRBD1,TRBJ1-3,NA,TRBV2,CASTRDRAGNTIYF,TGTGCCAGCACTCGGGACAGGGCTGGAAACACCATATATTTT
TRBD1,TRBJ2-7,NA,TRBV23-1,CASSQSRGTGANEQYF,TGCGCCAGCAGTCAATCGAGGGGGACAGGGGCGAACGAGCAGTACTTC
NA,TRBJ2-3,NA,TRBV7-6,CASSSPLDSTDTQYF,TGTGCCAGCAGCTCCCCCTTGGACAGCACGGATACGCAGTATTTT
NA,TRBJ2-5,once,TRBV5-1,CASSLAPGLRQETQYF,TGCGCCAGCAGCTTGGCCCCGGGACTCCGTCAAGAGACCCAGTACTTC
NA,TRBJ1-2,few,TRBV7-2,CASSSYTNYGYTF,TGTGCCAGCAGCTCGTACACGAACTATGGCTACACCTTC
TRBD2,TRBJ2-2,NA,TRBV6-4,CASSAVAGDTGELFF,TGTGCCAGCAGTGCGGTAGCGGGAGACACCGGGGAGCTGTTTTTT
NA,TRBJ1-1,NA,TRBV7-9,CASSPLVGGAEAFF,TGTGCCAGCAGCCCCCTCGTCGGGGGGGCTGAAGCTTTCTTT
NA,TRBJ2-3,NA,TRBV4-1,CASSPPLQATDTQYF,TGCGCCAGCAGCCCCCCTCTCCAGGCCACAGATACGCAGTATTTT
NA,TRBJ2-1,NA,TRBV7-2,CASSSPSRGAGSYNEQFF,TGTGCCAGCAGCTCCCCCTCGAGGGGAGCGGGCTCCTACAATGAGCAGTTCTTC
NA,TRBJ2-2,NA,TRBV7-2,CASSLGGNTGELFF,TGTGCCAGCAGCTTAGGCGGGAACACCGGGGAGCTGTTTTTT